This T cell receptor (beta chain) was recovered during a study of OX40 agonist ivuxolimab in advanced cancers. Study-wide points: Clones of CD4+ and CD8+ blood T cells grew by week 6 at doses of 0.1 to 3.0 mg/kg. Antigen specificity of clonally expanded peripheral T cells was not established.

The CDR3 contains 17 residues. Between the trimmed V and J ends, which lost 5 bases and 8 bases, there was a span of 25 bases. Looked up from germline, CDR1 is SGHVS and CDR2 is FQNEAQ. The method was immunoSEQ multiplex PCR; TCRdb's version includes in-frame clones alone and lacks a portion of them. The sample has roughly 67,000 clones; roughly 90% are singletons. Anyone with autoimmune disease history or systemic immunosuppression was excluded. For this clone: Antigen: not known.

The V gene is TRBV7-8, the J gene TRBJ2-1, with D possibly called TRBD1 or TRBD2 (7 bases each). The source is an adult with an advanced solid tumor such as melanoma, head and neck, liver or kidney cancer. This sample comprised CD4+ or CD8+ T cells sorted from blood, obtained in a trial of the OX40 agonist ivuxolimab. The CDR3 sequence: CASSLGVQGGISDEQFF. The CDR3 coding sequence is TGTGCCAGCAGCCTAGGTGTCCAGGGGGGGATTTCAGATGAGCAGTTCTTC.